This T cell receptor (beta chain) is drawn from a study of shared clonotypes between healthy human individuals. The germline V gene has CDR1 SGHKS and CDR2 YYEKEE (reference sequence). V was pared by 1 base and J by 0 bases, with 14 bases between. CDR3 length equals 16 residues. Only a few counts were recorded for this clone. Its antigen is unidentified. Study-wide points: Rarefaction exposed incomplete sorted-subset sequencing despite large depth. It was observed that roughly 5.5% of naive CD4 clonotypes were shared across a few donors. Naive subsets usually exceeded memory subsets in estimated richness.

The CD4+ fraction was divided into a CD45RA+ naive subset and a CD45RA-negative memory subset. Generated by immunoSEQ multiplex PCR, the TCRdb table keeps only in-frame clones and is missing some. The data show about 1 million clones, under 80% seen once. This rearrangement joins TRBV5-5 to TRBJ2-7; no clear D. Sequenced: memory CD4+ T cells sorted from blood. Indicated subset: CD45RA-negative fraction. The receptor's source is a young man in good health. CDR3 sequence (DNA): TGTGCCAGCAGCTTGAGTCCCAGCTTAAGCTCCTACGAGCAGTACTTC. This gives the protein CASSLSPSLSSYEQYF.